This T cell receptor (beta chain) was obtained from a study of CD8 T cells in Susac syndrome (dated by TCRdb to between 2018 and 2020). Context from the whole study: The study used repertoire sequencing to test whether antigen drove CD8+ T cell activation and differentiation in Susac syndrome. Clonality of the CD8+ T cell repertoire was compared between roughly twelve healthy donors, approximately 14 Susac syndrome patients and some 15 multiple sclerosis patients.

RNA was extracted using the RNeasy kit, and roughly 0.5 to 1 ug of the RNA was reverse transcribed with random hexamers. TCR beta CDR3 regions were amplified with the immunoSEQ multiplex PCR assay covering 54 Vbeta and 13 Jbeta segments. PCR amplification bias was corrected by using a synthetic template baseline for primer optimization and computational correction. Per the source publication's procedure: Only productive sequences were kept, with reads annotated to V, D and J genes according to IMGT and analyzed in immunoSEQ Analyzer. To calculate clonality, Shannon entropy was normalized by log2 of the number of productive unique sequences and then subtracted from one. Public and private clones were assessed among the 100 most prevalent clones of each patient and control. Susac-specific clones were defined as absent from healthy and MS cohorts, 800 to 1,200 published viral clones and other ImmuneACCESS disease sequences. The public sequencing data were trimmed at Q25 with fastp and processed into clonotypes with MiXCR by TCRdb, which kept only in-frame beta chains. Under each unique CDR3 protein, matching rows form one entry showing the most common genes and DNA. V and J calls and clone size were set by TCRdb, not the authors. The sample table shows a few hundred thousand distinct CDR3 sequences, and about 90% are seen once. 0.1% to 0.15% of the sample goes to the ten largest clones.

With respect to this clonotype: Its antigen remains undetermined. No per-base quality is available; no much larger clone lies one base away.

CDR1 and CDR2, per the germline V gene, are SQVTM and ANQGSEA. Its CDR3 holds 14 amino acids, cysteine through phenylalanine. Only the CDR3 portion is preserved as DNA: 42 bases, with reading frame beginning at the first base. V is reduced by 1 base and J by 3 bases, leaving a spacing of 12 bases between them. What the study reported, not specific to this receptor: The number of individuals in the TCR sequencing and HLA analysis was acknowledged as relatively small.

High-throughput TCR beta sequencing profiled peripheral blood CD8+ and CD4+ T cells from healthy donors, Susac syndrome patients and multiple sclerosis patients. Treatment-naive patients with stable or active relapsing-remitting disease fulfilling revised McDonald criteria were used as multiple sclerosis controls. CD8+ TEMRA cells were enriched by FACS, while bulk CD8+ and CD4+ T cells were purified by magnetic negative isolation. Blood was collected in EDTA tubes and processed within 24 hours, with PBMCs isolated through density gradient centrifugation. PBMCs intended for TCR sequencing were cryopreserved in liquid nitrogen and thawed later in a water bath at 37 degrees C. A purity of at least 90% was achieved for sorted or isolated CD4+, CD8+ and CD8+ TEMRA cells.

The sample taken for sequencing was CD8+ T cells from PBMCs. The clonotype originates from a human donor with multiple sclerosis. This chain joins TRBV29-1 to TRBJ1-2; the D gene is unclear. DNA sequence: TGCAGCGTTGAAGGGGAGTCGATTGACTATGGCTACACCTTC. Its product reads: CSVEGESIDYGYTF.